These T cell receptor beta chains were read from a single sample in a study of CD4+ T cells in melanoma. TCRdb's table, derived via immunoSEQ multiplex PCR, lists solely in-frame clones and lacks some. The top ten hold 7% to 9.5% of the sample, which has over 9,000 clones, roughly three fifths seen once. Sequencing input: cells from a culture (not recorded whether cultured in vitro). The receptors come from a human donor with melanoma. Each CDR3 is given with its conserved first and last residue. The D gene is left open where the match is weak. Clone sizes are given selectively: once, few, many, or a class where the clone is expanded.

J	D	size	length	V	CDR3	DNA
TRBJ1-5	.	.	14	TRBV19	CASSKGHSNQPQHF	TGTGCCAGTAGTAAAGGACATAGCAATCAGCCCCAGCATTTT
TRBJ1-6	TRBD1	.	15	TRBV14	CASSPTGVYNSPLHF	TGTGCCAGCAGCCCGACAGGGGTTTATAATTCACCCCTCCACTTT
TRBJ2-7	.	.	13	TRBV18	CASSPKYSYEQYF	TGTGCCAGCTCACCAAAGTACTCCTACGAGCAGTACTTC
TRBJ2-3	TRBD1	.	17	TRBV9	CASSVRQGASSTDTQYF	TGTGCCAGCAGCGTCCGACAGGGGGCTTCGAGCACAGATACGCAGTATTTT
TRBJ1-2	.	.	16	TRBV5-2	CASNCFREYEAYGYTF	TGTGCCAGCAATTGTTTTAGAGAGTACGAAGCCTATGGCTACACCTTC
TRBJ2-3	TRBD2	few	17	TRBV19	CASSMARTSLITDTQYF	TGTGCCAGTAGTATGGCAAGGACTAGCTTAATCACAGATACGCAGTATTTT
TRBJ2-1	.	.	15	TRBV9	CASSVLGQTYNEQFF	TGTGCCAGCAGCGTTCTAGGACAGACCTACAATGAGCAGTTCTTC
TRBJ2-1	TRBD2	few	15	TRBV4-2	CASSPAGGGDNEQFF	TGTGCCAGCAGCCCTGCTGGCGGGGGGGACAATGAGCAGTTCTTC
TRBJ1-1	TRBD1	once	15	TRBV13	CASSVGTGKHTEAFF	TGTGCCAGCAGCGTAGGGACAGGGAAACACACTGAAGCTTTCTTT
TRBJ1-1	TRBD1	.	14	TRBV6-5	CASRRNRGRTEAFF	TGTGCCAGCAGACGAAACAGGGGACGGACTGAAGCTTTCTTT
TRBJ1-1	.	.	13	TRBV5-4	CASSSLLGFEAFF	TGTGCCAGCAGCTCCCTGTTGGGATTTGAAGCTTTCTTT
TRBJ2-7	.	.	14	TRBV6-5	CASSRSTFSYEQYF	TGTGCCAGCAGCCGATCGACCTTCTCCTACGAGCAGTACTTC
TRBJ1-3	TRBD1	.	16	TRBV19	CASTIFRTGYGNTIYF	TGTGCCAGTACCATATTCCGGACAGGGTACGGAAACACCATATATTTT
TRBJ1-2	.	.	15	TRBV6-5	CASFTPGRGSYGYTF	TGTGCCAGCTTCACCCCCGGAAGAGGGTCGTATGGCTACACCTTC
TRBJ1-1	.	.	14	TRBV18	CASSRDSFNTEAFF	TGTGCCAGCTCACGAGACAGTTTTAACACTGAAGCTTTCTTT
TRBJ2-5	.	.	13	TRBV18	CASSPSSVETQYF	TGTGCCAGCTCACCTTCGAGTGTAGAGACCCAGTACTTC
TRBJ2-3	.	.	13	TRBV5-4	CASSLAPSNTQYF	TGTGCCAGCAGCTTGGCCCCAAGTAATACGCAGTATTTT
TRBJ1-2	TRBD1	few	15	TRBV18	CASSPRQGTNYGYTF	TGTGCCAGCTCACCCCGACAGGGCACTAACTATGGCTACACCTTC
TRBJ1-5	TRBD1	.	15	TRBV6-5	CASTPSGTGLQPQHF	TGTGCCAGCACCCCCTCGGGGACAGGGCTTCAGCCCCAGCATTTT
TRBJ1-5	TRBD1	.	18	TRBV18	CASSATGGRLGSNQPQHF	TGTGCCAGCTCAGCGACAGGGGGAAGATTGGGTAGCAATCAGCCCCAGCATTTT
TRBJ1-2	.	few	13	TRBV6-1	CASRGDLSQGYTF	TGTGCCAGTCGAGGGGATCTATCTCAGGGCTACACCTTC
TRBJ1-1	.	few	15	TRBV10-3	CAISESQDLNTEAFF	TGTGCCATCAGTGAGTCGCAGGATCTGAACACTGAAGCTTTCTTT
TRBJ2-5	.	.	14	TRBV5-1	CASSSGLPQETQYF	TGCGCCAGCAGCTCGGGCCTCCCGCAAGAGACCCAGTACTTC
TRBJ2-7	TRBD1	.	15	TRBV18	CASSPPRGTFYEQYF	TGTGCCAGCTCACCCCCCAGGGGGACCTTCTACGAGCAGTACTTC
TRBJ2-1	TRBD2	.	15	TRBV5-1	CASSLTGAGGNEQFF	TGCGCCAGCAGCTTAACCGGGGCGGGGGGGAATGAGCAGTTCTTC
TRBJ1-3	.	.	15	TRBV6-5	CASSYDSRTGNTIYF	TGTGCCAGCAGTTACGACAGTCGGACTGGAAACACCATATATTTT
TRBJ2-3	TRBD1	.	17	TRBV27	CASSFTGTGVFTDTQYF	TGTGCCAGCAGTTTTACCGGGACAGGGGTTTTCACAGATACGCAGTATTTT
TRBJ1-4	.	.	16	TRBV19	CASSIDRRGRAGKLFF	TGTGCCAGTAGTATAGATCGGCGGGGCAGGGCTGGAAAACTGTTTTTT
TRBJ2-7	TRBD1	.	14	TRBV11-2	CASSSDRGRYEQYF	TGTGCCAGCAGCTCGGACAGGGGAAGATACGAGCAGTACTTC
TRBJ1-1	TRBD1	.	13	TRBV10-3	CAISGQGNTEAFF	TGTGCCATCAGCGGACAGGGGAACACTGAAGCTTTCTTT
TRBJ1-5	TRBD1	once	19	TRBV4-1	CASSQPPGMDRGVGQPQHF	TGCGCCAGCAGCCAACCCCCGGGCATGGACAGGGGGGTTGGACAGCCCCAGCATTTT
TRBJ2-3	TRBD2	.	16	TRBV7-9	CASTVGGMRDTDTQYF	TGTGCCAGCACGGTCGGGGGGATGAGAGACACAGATACGCAGTATTTT
TRBJ2-1	TRBD1	.	15	TRBV9	CASSVAGQQYNEQFF	TGTGCCAGCAGCGTAGCGGGACAGCAATACAATGAGCAGTTCTTC
TRBJ1-6	TRBD1	.	13	TRBV30	CAWSDRASSPLHF	TGTGCCTGGAGCGACAGGGCAAGCTCACCCCTCCACTTT
TRBJ1-2	.	.	11	TRBV7-9	CASSLVSGYTF	TGTGCCAGCAGCTTAGTTTCTGGCTACACCTTC
TRBJ2-3	.	.	14	TRBV7-6	CASSQRLNGDTQYF	TGTGCCAGCAGCCAGCGGCTCAACGGGGATACGCAGTATTTT
TRBJ1-2	.	.	13	TRBV11-2	CASSESTNYGYTF	TGTGCCAGCAGCGAGAGCACTAACTATGGCTACACCTTC
TRBJ2-3	.	few	12	TRBV2	CASSDFGGTQYF	TGTGCCAGCAGTGATTTCGGGGGAACGCAGTATTTT
TRBJ2-7	.	medium-sized	13	TRBV2	CASTIPLSYEQYF	TGTGCCAGCACCATCCCGTTATCCTACGAGCAGTACTTC
TRBJ1-2	.	.	15	TRBV5-1	CASSLTVSSSYGYTF	TGCGCCAGCAGCTTAACAGTGTCGTCCAGCTATGGCTACACCTTC
TRBJ2-2	.	.	11	TRBV9	CASSVRRELFF	TGTGCCAGCAGCGTCCGCCGAGAGCTGTTTTTT
TRBJ1-6	TRBD1	.	15	TRBV5-1	CASSFGDRANSPLHF	TGCGCCAGCAGCTTTGGGGACAGGGCTAATTCACCCCTCCACTTT
TRBJ2-3	.	once	17	TRBV7-2	CASSPGAWGEITDTQYF	TGTGCCAGCAGCCCGGGCGCTTGGGGGGAGATCACAGATACGCAGTATTTT
TRBJ2-2	.	few	16	TRBV9	CASSVTHTSGTGELFF	TGTGCCAGCAGCGTAACGCACACCTCGGGCACCGGGGAGCTGTTTTTT
TRBJ2-7	.	.	14	TRBV18	CASSPIVGPYEQYF	TGTGCCAGCTCACCGATAGTGGGTCCCTACGAGCAGTACTTC
TRBJ1-6	.	few	16	TRBV30	CAWSAGSYSYNSPLHF	TGTGCCTGGAGTGCAGGGTCCTACTCCTATAATTCACCCCTCCACTTT
TRBJ2-7	TRBD2	few	19	TRBV27	CASSLGSGLAGGPTYEQYF	TGTGCCAGCAGCCTTGGGTCAGGACTAGCGGGGGGACCCACCTACGAGCAGTACTTC
TRBJ2-7	TRBD1	few	12	TRBV6-1	CASSRQGHEQYF	TGTGCCAGCAGCCGACAGGGTCACGAGCAGTACTTC
TRBJ2-5	.	.	13	TRBV18	CASLSTFQETQYF	TGTGCCAGCCTCTCAACCTTCCAAGAGACCCAGTACTTC
TRBJ2-5	.	few	14	TRBV5-4	CASRVAGIEETQYF	TGTGCCAGCAGAGTCGCGGGAATTGAAGAGACCCAGTACTTC
TRBJ1-1	TRBD1	.	14	TRBV7-9	CASSSQGDSGEAFF	TGTGCCAGCAGCTCACAGGGGGATAGCGGTGAAGCTTTCTTT
TRBJ2-7	TRBD1	.	16	TRBV6-5	CASRYIWTGGTYEQYF	TGTGCCAGCAGATACATCTGGACAGGGGGCACCTACGAGCAGTACTTC
TRBJ1-2	.	once	16	TRBV7-8	CASSQGPRDANYGYTF	TGTGCCAGCAGCCAAGGGCCCAGGGATGCCAACTATGGCTACACCTTC
TRBJ1-2	.	.	15	TRBV4-1	CASIGSRGRNYGYTF	TGCGCCAGCATTGGGTCCAGGGGACGAAACTATGGCTACACCTTC